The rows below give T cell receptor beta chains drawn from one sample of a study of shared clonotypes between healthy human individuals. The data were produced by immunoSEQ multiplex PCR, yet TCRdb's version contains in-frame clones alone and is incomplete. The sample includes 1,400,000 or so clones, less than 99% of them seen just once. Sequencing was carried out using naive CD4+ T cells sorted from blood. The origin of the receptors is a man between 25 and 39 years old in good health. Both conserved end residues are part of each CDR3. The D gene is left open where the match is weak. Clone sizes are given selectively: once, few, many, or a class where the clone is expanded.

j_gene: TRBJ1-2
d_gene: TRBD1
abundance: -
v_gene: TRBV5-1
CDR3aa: CASSRPDRDYGYTF
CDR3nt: TGCGCCAGCAGCCGACCAGACAGGGACTATGGCTACACCTTC

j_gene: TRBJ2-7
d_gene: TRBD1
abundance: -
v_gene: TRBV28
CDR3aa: CASSASSGQGFGYEQYF
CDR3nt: TGTGCCAGCAGTGCCTCCTCCGGACAGGGGTTCGGATACGAGCAGTACTTC

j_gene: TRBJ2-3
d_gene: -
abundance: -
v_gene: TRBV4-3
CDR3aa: CASSQELAYKSTDTQYF
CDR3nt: TGCGCCAGCAGCCAAGAACTAGCATACAAGAGCACAGATACGCAGTATTTT

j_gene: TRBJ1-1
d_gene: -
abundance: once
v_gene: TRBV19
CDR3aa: CASHPSGMNTEAFF
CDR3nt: TGTGCCAGCCACCCTTCAGGGATGAACACTGAAGCTTTCTTT

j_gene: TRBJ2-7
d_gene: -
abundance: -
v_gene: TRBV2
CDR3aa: CASSDRLGPYEQYF
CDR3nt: TGTGCCAGCAGTGACCGGCTAGGGCCCTACGAGCAGTACTTC

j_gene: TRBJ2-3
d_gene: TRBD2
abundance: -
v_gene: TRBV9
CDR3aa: CASSTTSASTDTQYF
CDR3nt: TGTGCCAGCAGTACTACTAGCGCCAGCACAGATACGCAGTATTTT

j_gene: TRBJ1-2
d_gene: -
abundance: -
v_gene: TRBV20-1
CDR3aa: CSPKDSRGYTF
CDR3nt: TGCAGTCCTAAGGATTCTCGTGGCTACACCTTC

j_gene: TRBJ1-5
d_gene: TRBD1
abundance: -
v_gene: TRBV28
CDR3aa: CASSLRQGGSNQPQHF
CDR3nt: TGTGCCAGCAGTTTAAGACAGGGAGGGAGCAATCAGCCCCAGCATTTT

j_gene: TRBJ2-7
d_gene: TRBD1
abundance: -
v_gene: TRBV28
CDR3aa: CASRGTVYEQYF
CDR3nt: TGTGCCAGCAGAGGGACAGTATACGAGCAGTACTTC

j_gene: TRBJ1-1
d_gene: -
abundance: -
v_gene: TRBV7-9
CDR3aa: CASSLGGGGTTEAFF
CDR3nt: TGTGCCAGCAGCTTAGGTGGCGGCGGCACCACTGAAGCTTTCTTT

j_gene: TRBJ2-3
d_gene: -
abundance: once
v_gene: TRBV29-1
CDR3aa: CSARADTDTQYF
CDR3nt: TGCAGCGCTCGAGCCGACACAGATACGCAGTATTTT